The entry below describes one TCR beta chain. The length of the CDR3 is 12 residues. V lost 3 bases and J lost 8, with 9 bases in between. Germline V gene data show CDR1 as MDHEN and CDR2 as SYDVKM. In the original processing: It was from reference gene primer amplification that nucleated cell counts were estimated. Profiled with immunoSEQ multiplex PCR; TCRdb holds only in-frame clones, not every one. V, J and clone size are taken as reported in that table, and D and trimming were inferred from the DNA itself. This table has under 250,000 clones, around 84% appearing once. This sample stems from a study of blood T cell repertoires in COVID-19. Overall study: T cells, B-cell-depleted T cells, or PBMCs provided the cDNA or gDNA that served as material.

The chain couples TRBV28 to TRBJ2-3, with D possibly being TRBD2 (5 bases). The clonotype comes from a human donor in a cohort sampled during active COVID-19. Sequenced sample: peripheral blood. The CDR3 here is CASSLVGSTQYF. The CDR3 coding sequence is TGTGCCAGCAGTTTGGTGGGGAGTACGCAGTATTTT.